Sequencing of this T cell receptor (beta chain) was carried out in a study of CD8+ T cells in alopecia areata. A note on this clone: Antigen unknown.

Germline CDR1 and CDR2: MGHRA and YSYEKL. V shed 6 bases and J shed 0 bases, with 8 bases lying between them. The CDR3 contains 14 residues. RNA was extracted and reverse transcribed into cDNA as the sequencing template. Sequencing was performed with immunoSEQ multiplex PCR; in TCRdb, only in-frame clones are kept and a portion is missing. The sample carries almost 250,000 clones, around two thirds recorded once. It was from alopecia areata patients that lesional scalp punch biopsies and peripheral blood were collected. Study results and caveats: Clonality was higher in lesional than normal scalp, especially in alopecia totalis/universalis.

The receptor's source is a human donor with alopecia areata. The chain joins TRBV4-1 to TRBJ2-2; D tentatively reads TRBD1 or TRBD2 (5 bases each). The sample in question was CD4+ T cells sorted from blood, obtained at week 0. The CDR3 sequence is CASSGTSNTGELFF. The CDR3 bases are TGCGCCAGCAGTGGGACGTCGAACACCGGGGAGCTGTTTTTT.